The present T cell receptor (beta chain) was sequenced within a study of preoperative IRX-2 immunotherapy in early breast cancer. TCRdb's table, derived via immunoSEQ multiplex PCR, lists solely in-frame clones and lacks some. In the table there are 40,000 to 50,000 clones, about 72% of which are singletons. CDR1 SQVTM and CDR2 ANQGSEA come from the germline V gene. Trimming removed 4 bases at V and 2 bases at J, with 18 bases between. This CDR3 has 15 amino acids. Treatment reported: preoperative locoregional IRX-2 cytokine immunotherapy. Patients received preoperative, locoregional IRX-2 cytokine immunotherapy in a phase Ib study.

The sequencing used tumor tissue, collected after IRX-2 immunotherapy. The source of this sequence is a human donor with breast cancer. This chain uses TRBV29-1 with TRBJ2-7; a weak D match, TRBD1 (6 bases). CDR3 region: CSVGGPRGNPYEQYF. The CDR3 DNA is TGCAGCGTTGGAGGCCCGAGGGGGAACCCCTACGAGCAGTACTTC.